This TCR beta chain was identified during a study of persistence of HIV-infected CD4 T cells (TCRdb year 2020). Background for the entire study: Suppressive ART had been received by participants for a median of roughly eight years. Peripheral blood samples of up to roughly 200 mL were collected at multiple time points, except for a couple of participants, who underwent leukapheresis at a single time point. Anti-CD3/anti-CD28 stimulation activated a higher proportion of cells, with a lower memory fraction, than antigen stimulation. CMV- and HIV-1 Gag-responding CD4+ T cells were isolated from ART-treated individuals so that antigen-driven clonal expansion of HIV-1-infected cells could be examined. TCRbeta sequencing assessed the clonality of all cells in each sorted population, while proviral sequencing assessed the clonality of infected cells. Cross-participant TCR cluster analysis included roughly 8 participants for CMV and six or seven participants for Gag. Beyond this particular receptor, the publication reports: Significantly lower TCRbeta richness was observed in CMV- and Gag-responding cells than in anti-CD3/anti-CD28-responding cells, and higher oligoclonality was observed in CMV-responding cells than in CD3/CD28-stimulated and Gag-responding cells. Enrichment of degenerate expanded CDR3beta sequences was found in antigen-responding cells, suggesting convergent selection of CD4+ responses to CMV and Gag. Only a small number of individuals took part in the study, and the range of antigens tested was limited. A correlation was observed between TCR oligoclonality and proviral oligoclonality within the same sorted populations. Restriction of bulk TCR analyses to the rare CMV-responding cells that actually carried HIV-1 proviruses was not possible.

With respect to this clone: The antigen it binds to is not known. The record has no base qualities; no much larger clone is one base away.

The germline V gene specifies SGHTA as CDR1 and FQGNSA as CDR2. Inclusive of the bounding cysteine and phenylalanine, the CDR3 is 15 residues long. Only CDR3 DNA remains: 45 bases, in frame from the first base. Trimming removed 4 bases from V and 0 bases from J; the gene matches leave 4 bases unexplained. The immunoSEQ hsTCRB assay version 4 in survey mode was used to sequence TCRbeta repertoires from genomic DNA. For TCRbeta sequencing, genomic DNA was diluted to about 10 ng/uL, with up to 1 ug used per sample. The original methods were these. TCRbeta data were analyzed in ImmunoSeq Analyzer 3.0, with diversity computed on productive nucleotide rearrangements. Lower-bound TCR diversity was estimated with the improved Chao index, and clonality with the Gini coefficient using the Immunarch R package. Nucleotide rearrangements that differed but encoded the same CDR3beta amino acid sequence were counted as separate clonotypes. TCRbeta sequences significantly enriched in antigen-responding cells relative to anti-CD3/anti-CD28-activated cells were identified by differential abundance analysis. GLIPH2 grouped TCRs by predicted peptide-MHC specificity, both within each participant and across combined participant data sets. TCRdb took over this immuneACCESS table, retaining in-frame rearrangements with V and J assigned. Such tables are incomplete; in checked studies, under half of the missing clones stem from an unresolved V gene, and the remainder is unexplained. V, J and clone size reflect that table, while D and trimming were determined from the DNA. Here the sample has fewer than 50,000 clones; about nine tenths occur a single time. The leading ten clones occupy approximately 2% of the sample.

The treatment or condition label here, explained by the study, means: suppressive antiretroviral therapy. As a nonspecific positive control representing the CD4+ T cell repertoire, the cells were stimulated with anti-CD3/anti-CD28 magnetic beads. CD4+ T cells that responded were sorted based on upregulation of both CD40 ligand and CD69. HIV-1-infected adults in whom suppressive ART had been started during chronic infection were enrolled as participants. Participants had undetectable plasma HIV-1 RNA below 50 copies/mL for at least 4 years. To be included, participants needed a CD4+ T cell count above 400 cells/uL and a positive CMV serology. Before stimulation, PBMCs were isolated using density centrifugation and depleted of CD8+ T cells. For roughly 20 hours, CD8-depleted PBMCs were stimulated with anti-CD28/CD49d costimulation, a CD40-blocking antibody, and enfuvirtide, which was added to prevent new infections. Cell sorting was done on a Beckman Coulter MoFlo Legacy or XDP sorter, and dead cells were excluded with propidium iodide. The QIAamp DNA Mini Kit was used for genomic DNA extraction from samples above one million cells, and the Quick-DNA Microprep Kit was used otherwise.

Rearrangement joined TRBV7-2 to TRBJ2-7; 9 middle bases align to TRBD1. This clonotype was obtained from an adult man with HIV who was CMV-seropositive. This material consisted of CD4+ T cells sorted from PBMCs after roughly 20-hour stimulation, taken from a patient who received antiretroviral therapy. The cell subset or site label here, explained by the study, means: CD40L+CD69+ CD4 T cells responding to anti-CD3/anti-CD28 beads, representing the overall repertoire. The nucleotides are TGTGCCAGCAGCTATGGGACAGGGATCTCCTACGAGCAGTACTTC. It encodes CASSYGTGISYEQYF.